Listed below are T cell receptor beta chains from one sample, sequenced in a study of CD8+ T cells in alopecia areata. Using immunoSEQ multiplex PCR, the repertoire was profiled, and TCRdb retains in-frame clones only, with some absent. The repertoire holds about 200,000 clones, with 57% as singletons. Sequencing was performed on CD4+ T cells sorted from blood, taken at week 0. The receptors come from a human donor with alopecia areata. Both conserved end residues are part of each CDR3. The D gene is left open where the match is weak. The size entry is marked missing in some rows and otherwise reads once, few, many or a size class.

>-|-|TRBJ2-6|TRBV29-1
CSVDYSGANVLTF
TGCAGCGTTGATTACTCTGGCGCCAACGTCCTGACTTTC
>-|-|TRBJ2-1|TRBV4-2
CASSQASAAHRPYNEQFF
TGTGCCAGCAGCCAAGCCTCAGCGGCCCATCGGCCCTATAATGAGCAGTTCTTC
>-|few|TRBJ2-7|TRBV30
CAWSVAEVGEQYF
TGTGCCTGGAGTGTAGCGGAGGTCGGCGAGCAGTACTTC
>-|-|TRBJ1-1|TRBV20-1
CSGVLNTEAFF
TGCAGTGGGGTACTCAACACTGAAGCTTTCTTT
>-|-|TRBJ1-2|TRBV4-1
CASSQGGLLPGGYTF
TGCGCCAGCAGCCAAGGGGGGCTCCTACCGGGCGGCTACACCTTC
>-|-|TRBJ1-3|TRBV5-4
CASSPGQSGNTIYF
TGTGCCAGCAGCCCCGGACAGTCTGGAAACACCATATATTTT
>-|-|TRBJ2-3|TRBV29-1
CSWGSDGTDTQYF
TGCAGTTGGGGCTCGGACGGCACAGATACGCAGTATTTT
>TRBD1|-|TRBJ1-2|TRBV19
CASAGQGFYGYTF
TGTGCCAGTGCGGGACAGGGGTTCTATGGCTACACCTTC
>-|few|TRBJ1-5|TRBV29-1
CSVPSGTPVGQPQHF
TGCAGCGTACCCTCCGGGACGCCGGTAGGTCAGCCCCAGCATTTT
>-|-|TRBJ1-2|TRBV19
CASSTDGQLRSGYTF
TGTGCCAGTAGTACCGACGGACAGCTGAGGTCCGGCTACACCTTC
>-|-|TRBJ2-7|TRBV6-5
CASSSPGGRGRYEQYF
TGTGCCAGCAGTTCGCCCGGGGGGCGGGGGAGGTACGAGCAGTACTTC
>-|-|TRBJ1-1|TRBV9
CASSVDLMNTEAFF
TGTGCCAGCAGCGTAGACCTGATGAACACTGAAGCTTTCTTT
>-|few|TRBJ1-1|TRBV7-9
CASSLSSEAFF
TGTGCCAGCAGCCTTTCCTCTGAAGCTTTCTTT
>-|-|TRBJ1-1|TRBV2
CASMQNGNTEAFF
TGTGCCAGCATGCAGAACGGGAACACTGAAGCTTTCTTT
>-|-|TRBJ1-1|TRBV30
CAMESSEAFF
TGTGCGATGGAATCGTCTGAAGCTTTCTTT
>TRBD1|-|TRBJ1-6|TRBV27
CASSPGTGVNSPLHF
TGTGCCAGCAGTCCCGGGACAGGGGTCAATTCACCCCTCCACTTT
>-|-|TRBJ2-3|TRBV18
CASSLSTDTQYF
TGTGCCAGCTCACTTAGCACAGATACGCAGTATTTT
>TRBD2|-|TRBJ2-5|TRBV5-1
CASSLVPLAGNQETQYF
TGCGCCAGCAGCTTGGTACCACTAGCGGGAAACCAAGAGACCCAGTACTTC
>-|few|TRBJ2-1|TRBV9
CASSVEVRDEQFF
TGTGCCAGCAGCGTTGAGGTTCGGGATGAGCAGTTCTTC
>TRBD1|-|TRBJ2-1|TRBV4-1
CASSPGTGLLNEQFF
TGCGCCAGCAGTCCCGGGACAGGGCTCCTCAATGAGCAGTTCTTC